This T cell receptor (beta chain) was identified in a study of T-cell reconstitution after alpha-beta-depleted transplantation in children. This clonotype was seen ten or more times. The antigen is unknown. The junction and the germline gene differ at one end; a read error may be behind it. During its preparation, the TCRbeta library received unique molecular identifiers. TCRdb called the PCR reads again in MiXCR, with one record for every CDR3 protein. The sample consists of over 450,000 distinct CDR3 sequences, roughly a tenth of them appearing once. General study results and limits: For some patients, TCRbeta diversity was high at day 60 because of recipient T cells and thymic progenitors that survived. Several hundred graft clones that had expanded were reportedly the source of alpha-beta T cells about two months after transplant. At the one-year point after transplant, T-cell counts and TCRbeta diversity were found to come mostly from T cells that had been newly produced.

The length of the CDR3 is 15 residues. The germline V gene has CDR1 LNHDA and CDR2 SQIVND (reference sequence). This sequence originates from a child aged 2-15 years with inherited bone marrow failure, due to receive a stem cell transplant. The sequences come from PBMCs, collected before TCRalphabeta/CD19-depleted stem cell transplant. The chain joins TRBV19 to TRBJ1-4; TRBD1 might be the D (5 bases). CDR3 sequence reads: CSSVRGAATNEKLFF. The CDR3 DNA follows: TGTTCCAGCGTCCGTGGGGCAGCAACTAATGAAAAACTGTTTTTT.